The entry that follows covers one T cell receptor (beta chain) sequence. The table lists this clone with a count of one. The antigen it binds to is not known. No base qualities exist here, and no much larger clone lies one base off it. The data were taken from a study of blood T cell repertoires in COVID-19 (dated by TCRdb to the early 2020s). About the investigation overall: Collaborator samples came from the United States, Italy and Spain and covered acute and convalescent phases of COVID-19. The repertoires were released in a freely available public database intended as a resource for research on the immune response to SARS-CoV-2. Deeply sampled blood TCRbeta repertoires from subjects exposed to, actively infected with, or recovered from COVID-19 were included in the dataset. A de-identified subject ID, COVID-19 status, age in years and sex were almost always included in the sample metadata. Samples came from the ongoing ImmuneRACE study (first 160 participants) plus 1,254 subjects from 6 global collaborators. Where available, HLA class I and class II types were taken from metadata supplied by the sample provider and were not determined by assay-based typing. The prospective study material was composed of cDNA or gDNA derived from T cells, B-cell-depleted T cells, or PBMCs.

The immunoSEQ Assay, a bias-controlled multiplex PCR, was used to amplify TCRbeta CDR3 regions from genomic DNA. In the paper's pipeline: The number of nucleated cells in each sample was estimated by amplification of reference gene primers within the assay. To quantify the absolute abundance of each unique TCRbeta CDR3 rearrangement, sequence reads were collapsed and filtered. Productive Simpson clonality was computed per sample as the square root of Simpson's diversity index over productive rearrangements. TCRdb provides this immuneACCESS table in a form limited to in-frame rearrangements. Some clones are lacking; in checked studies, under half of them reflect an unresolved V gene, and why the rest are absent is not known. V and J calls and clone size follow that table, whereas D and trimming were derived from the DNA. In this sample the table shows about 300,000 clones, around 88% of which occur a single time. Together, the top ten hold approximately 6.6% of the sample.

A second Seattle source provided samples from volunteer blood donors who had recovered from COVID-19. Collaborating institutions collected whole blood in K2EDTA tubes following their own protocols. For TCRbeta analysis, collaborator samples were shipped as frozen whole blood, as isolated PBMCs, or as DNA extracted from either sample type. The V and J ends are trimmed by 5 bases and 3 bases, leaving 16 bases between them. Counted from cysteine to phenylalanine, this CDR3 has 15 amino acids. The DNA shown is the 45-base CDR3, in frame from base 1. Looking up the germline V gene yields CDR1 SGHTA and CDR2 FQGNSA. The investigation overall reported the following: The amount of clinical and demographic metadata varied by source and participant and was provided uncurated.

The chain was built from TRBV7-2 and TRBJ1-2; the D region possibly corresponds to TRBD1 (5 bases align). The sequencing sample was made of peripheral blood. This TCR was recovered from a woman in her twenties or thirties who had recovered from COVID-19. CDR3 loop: CASSPTPQAYYGYTF. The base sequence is TGTGCCAGCAGCCCTACCCCACAGGCTTACTATGGCTACACCTTC.